The subject of this entry is one TCR beta chain. Its antigen is not known. The data originate from a study of beta chain features in type 1 diabetes. General study points: Moderate but significant shortening of TCRB CDR3s was recorded in all four CD4+ subsets from Type 1 diabetes patients.

Expressed TCRB transcripts were sequenced because the entire RNA isolate underwent reverse transcription. The repertoire was sequenced with immunoSEQ multiplex PCR; TCRdb's copy has only in-frame clones and lacks some. The table lists 630,000 or so clones, over 13% of them singletons, with 0.035% to 0.04% in the top ten. Looked up from germline, CDR1 is SEHNR and CDR2 is FQNEAQ (reference sequence). This CDR3 comprises 14 residues. Trimming stripped 2 bases from V and 5 bases from J, with 9 bases between. The sequenced sample was naive CD4+ T cells from blood. The source is a man aged 18 to 29 with type 1 diabetes. This rearrangement joins TRBV7-9 to TRBJ2-2; D gene unclear. The CDR3 bases are TGTGCCAGCAGCTTAATCCCTACGACCGGGGAGCTGTTTTTT. Translating gives CASSLIPTTGELFF.